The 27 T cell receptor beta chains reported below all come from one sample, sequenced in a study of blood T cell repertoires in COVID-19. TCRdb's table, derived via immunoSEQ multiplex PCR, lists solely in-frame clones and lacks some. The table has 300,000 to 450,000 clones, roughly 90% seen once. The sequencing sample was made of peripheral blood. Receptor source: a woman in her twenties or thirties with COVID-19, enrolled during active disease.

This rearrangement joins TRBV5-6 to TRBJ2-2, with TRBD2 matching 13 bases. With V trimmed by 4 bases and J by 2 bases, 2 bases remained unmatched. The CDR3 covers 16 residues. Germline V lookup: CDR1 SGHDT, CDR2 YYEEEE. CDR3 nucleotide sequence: TGTGCCAGCAGCGGACTAGCGGGAGAAAACACCGGGGAGCTGTTTTTT. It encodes CASSGLAGENTGELFF. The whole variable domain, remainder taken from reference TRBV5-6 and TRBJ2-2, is DAGVTQSPTHLIKTRGQQVTLRCSPKSGHDTVSWYQQALGQGPQFIFQYYEEEERQRGNFPDRFSGHQFPNYSSELNVNALLLGDSALYLCASSGLAGENTGELFFGEGSRLTVL.

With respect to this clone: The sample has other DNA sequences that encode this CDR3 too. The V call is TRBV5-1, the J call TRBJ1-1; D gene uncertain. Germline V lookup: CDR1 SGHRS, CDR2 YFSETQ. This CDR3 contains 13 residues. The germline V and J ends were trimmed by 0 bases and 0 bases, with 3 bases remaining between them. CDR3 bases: TGCGCCAGCAGCTTGGGAGTGAACACTGAAGCTTTCTTT. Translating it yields CASSLGVNTEAFF.

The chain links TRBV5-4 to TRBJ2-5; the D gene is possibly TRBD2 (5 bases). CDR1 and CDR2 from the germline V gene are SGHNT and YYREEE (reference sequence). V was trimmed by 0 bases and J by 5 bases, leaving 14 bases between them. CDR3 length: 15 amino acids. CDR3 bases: TGTGCCAGCAGCTTGGACGGGAAGGTTTATGAGACCCAGTACTTC. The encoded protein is CASSLDGKVYETQYF.

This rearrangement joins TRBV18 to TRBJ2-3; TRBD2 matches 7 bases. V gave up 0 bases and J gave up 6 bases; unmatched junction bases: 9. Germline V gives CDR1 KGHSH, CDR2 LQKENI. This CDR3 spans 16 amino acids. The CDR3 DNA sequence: TGTGCCAGCTCACCACCGAGGCGCCGGGGAGGGGATACGCAGTATTTT. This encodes CASSPPRRRGGDTQYF.

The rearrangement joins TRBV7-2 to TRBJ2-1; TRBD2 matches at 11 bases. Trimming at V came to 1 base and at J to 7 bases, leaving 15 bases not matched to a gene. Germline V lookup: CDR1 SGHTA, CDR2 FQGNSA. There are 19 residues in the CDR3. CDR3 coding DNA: TGTGCCAGCAGCTTAGTTATCCTAGCGGGGGGCCGCGAACATAATGAGCAGTTCTTC. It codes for CASSLVILAGGREHNEQFF.

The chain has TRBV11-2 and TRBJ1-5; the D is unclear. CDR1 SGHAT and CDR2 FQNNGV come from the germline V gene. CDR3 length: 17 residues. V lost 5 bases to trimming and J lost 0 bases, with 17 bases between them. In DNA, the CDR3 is TGTGCCAGCAGCCAAGAAAGTAACTCCTATAGCAATCAGCCCCAGCATTTT. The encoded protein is CASSQESNSYSNQPQHF.

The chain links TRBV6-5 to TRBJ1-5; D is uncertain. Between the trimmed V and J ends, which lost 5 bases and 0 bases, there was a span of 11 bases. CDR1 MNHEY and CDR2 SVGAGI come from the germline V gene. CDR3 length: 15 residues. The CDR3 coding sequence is TGTGCCAGCAGTACGGCCCGAGGTAGCAATCAGCCCCAGCATTTT. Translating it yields CASSTARGSNQPQHF.

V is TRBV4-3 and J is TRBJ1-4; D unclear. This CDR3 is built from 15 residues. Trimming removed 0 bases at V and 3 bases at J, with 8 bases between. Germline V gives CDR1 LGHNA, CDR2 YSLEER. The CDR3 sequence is CASSQDKAANEKLFF. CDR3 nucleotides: TGCGCCAGCAGCCAAGACAAGGCGGCTAATGAAAAACTGTTTTTT.

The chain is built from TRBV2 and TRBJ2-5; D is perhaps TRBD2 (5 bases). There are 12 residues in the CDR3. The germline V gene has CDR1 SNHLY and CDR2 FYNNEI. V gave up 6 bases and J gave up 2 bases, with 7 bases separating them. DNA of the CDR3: TGTGCCAGCAGAGGACTTCAAGAGACCCAGTACTTC. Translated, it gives CASRGLQETQYF.

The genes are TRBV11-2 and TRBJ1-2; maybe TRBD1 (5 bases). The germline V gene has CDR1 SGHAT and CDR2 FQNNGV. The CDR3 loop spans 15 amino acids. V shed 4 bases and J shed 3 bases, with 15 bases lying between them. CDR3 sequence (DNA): TGTGCCAGCAGCTCGGGTCGTTGGGGGGACTATGGCTACACCTTC. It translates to CASSSGRWGDYGYTF.

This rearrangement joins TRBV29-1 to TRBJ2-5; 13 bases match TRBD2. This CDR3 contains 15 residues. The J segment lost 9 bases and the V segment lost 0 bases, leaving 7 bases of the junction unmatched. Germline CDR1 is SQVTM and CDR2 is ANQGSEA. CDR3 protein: CSVEDGTSGIGAQYF. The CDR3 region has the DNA TGCAGCGTTGAAGATGGGACTAGCGGGATCGGGGCCCAGTACTTC.

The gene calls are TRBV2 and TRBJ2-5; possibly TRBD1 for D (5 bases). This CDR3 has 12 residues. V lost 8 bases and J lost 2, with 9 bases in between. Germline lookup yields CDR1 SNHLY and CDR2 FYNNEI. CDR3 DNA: TGTGCCAGCGGGGCAGCACAAGAGACCCAGTACTTC. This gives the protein CASGAAQETQYF.

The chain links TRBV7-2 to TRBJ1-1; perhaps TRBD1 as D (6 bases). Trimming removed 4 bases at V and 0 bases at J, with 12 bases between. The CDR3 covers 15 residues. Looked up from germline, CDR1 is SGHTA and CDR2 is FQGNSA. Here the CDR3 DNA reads TGTGCCAGCAGCTCGGACAGCCTCATGAACACTGAAGCTTTCTTT. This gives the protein CASSSDSLMNTEAFF. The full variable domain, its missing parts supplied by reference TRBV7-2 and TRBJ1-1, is GAGVSQSPSNKVTEKGKDVELRCDPISGHTALYWYRQSLGQGLEFLIYFQGNSAPDKSGLPSDRFSAERTGGSVSTLTIQRTQQEDSAVYLCASSSDSLMNTEAFFGQGTRLTVV.

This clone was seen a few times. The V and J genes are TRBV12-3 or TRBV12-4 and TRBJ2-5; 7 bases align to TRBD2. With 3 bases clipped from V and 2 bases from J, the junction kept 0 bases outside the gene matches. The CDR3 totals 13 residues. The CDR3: CASSFGGQETQYF. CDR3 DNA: TGTGCCAGCAGTTTCGGGGGGCAAGAGACCCAGTACTTC.

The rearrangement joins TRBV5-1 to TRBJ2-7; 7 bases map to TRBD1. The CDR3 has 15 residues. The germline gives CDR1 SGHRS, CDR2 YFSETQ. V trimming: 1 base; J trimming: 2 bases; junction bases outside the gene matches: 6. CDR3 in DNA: TGCGCCAGCAGCTTGAACCCCGGGACAGCCTACGAGCAGTACTTC. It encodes CASSLNPGTAYEQYF.

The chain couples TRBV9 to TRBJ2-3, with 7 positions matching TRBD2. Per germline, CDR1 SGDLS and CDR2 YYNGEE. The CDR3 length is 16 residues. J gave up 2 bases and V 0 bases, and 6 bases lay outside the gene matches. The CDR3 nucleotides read TGTGCCAGCAGCGTAGGGCTAGCGGTTATCACAGATACGCAGTATTTT. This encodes CASSVGLAVITDTQYF. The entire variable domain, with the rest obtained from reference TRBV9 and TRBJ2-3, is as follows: DSGVTQTPKHLITATGQRVTLRCSPRSGDLSVYWYQQSLDQGLQFLIQYYNGEERAKGNILERFSAQQFPDLHSELNLSSLELGDSALYFCASSVGLAVITDTQYFGPGTRLTVL.

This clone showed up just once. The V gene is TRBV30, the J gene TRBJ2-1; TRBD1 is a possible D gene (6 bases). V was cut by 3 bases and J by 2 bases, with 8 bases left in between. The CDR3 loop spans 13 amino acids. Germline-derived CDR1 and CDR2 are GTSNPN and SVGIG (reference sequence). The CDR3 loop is CAWRGGTYNEQFF. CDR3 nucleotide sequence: TGTGCCTGGAGAGGGGGTACCTACAATGAGCAGTTCTTC.

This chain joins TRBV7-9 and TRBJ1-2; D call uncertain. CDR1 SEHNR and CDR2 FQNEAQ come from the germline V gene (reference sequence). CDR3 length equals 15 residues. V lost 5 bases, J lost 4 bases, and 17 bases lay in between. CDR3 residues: CASSPRQLTLYGYTF. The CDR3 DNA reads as TGTGCCAGCAGCCCACGACAACTCACCCTCTATGGCTACACCTTC.

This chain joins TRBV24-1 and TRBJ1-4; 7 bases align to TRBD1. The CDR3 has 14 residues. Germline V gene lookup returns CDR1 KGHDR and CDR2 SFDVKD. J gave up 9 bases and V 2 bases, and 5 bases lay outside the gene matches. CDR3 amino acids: CATSDSTGRQKLFF. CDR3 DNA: TGTGCCACCAGTGATTCGACAGGGAGGCAAAAACTGTTTTTT.

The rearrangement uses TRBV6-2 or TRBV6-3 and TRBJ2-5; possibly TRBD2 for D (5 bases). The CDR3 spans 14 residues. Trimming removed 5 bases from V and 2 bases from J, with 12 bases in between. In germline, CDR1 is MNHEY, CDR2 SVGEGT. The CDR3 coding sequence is TGTGCCAGCAGTATCCGGGATTTACAAGAGACCCAGTACTTC. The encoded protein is CASSIRDLQETQYF.

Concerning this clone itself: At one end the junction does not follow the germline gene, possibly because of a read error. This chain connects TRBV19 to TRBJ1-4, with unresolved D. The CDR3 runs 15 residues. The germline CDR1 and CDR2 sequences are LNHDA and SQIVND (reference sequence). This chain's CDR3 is CASGKTDPTSEKLFF. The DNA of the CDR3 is TGTGCCAGTGGGAAAACAGACCCAACTAGTGAAAAACTGTTTTTT.

Here the CDR3 reads CASSLTGTGSTETQYF. CDR3 DNA: TGTGCCAGCTCACTCACCGGGACAGGGAGTACGGAGACCCAGTACTTC. The J gene is TRBJ2-5, the V gene TRBV18; the match to TRBD1 covers 9 bases. V dropped 4 bases and J dropped 5; count of bases not matched to a gene: 11. This CDR3 has 16 amino acids. Germline CDR1 and CDR2: KGHSH and LQKENI.

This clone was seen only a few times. CDR3 amino acids: CASARGYNEQFF. The CDR3 coding sequence is TGTGCCTCCGCGCGGGGGTACAATGAGCAGTTCTTC. The chain uses TRBV12-3 or TRBV12-4 and TRBJ2-1, with 7 bases that match TRBD2. Losses at the gene ends were 11 bases for V and 4 bases for J; bases not matched to a gene: 5. This CDR3 has 12 amino acids.

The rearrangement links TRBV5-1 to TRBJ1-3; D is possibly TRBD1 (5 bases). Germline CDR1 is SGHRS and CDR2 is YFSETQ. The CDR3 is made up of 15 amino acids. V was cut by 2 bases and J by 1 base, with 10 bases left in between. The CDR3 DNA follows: TGCGCCAGCAGCTTTGGGACTTTATCTGGAAACACCATATATTTT. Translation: CASSFGTLSGNTIYF.

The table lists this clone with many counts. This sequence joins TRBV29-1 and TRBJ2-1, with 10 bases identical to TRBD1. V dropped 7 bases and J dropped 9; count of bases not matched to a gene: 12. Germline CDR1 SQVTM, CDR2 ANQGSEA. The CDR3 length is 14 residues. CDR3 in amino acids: CSASTGQGKSEQFF. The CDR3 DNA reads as TGCAGCGCGAGTACGGGACAGGGGAAAAGTGAGCAGTTCTTC.

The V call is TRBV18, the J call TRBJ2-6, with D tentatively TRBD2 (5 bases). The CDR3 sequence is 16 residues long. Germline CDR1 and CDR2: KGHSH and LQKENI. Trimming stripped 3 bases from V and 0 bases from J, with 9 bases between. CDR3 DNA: TGTGCCAGCTCACCGGGAGCCCCCTCTGGGGCCAACGTCCTGACTTTC. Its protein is CASSPGAPSGANVLTF. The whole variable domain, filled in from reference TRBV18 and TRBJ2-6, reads NAGVMQNPRHLVRRRGQEARLRCSPMKGHSHVYWYRQLPEEGLKFMVYLQKENIIDESGMPKERFSAEFPKEGPSILRIQQVVRGDSAAYFCASSPGAPSGANVLTFGAGSRLTVL.

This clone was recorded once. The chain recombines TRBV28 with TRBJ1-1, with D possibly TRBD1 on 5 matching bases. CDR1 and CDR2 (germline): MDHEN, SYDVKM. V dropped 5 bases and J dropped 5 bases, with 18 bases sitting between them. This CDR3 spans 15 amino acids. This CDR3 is CASSPRTGGKTEAFF. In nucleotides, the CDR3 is TGTGCCAGCAGTCCCCGGACCGGGGGTAAAACTGAAGCTTTCTTT.